This T cell receptor (beta chain) was captured in a study of early T cells in non-severe SARS-CoV-2 infection. Whole-study context: The study sequenced bulk RNA from unsorted whole blood, with chains unpaired.

Via MiXCR, TCRdb re-called the 5' RACE reads, giving one row per CDR3 protein. The top ten clones hold over 1% of a sample with 99,000 or so distinct CDR3 sequences, around a sixth of them seen once. The V segment lost 4 bases and the J segment 6 bases; nucleotides outside the gene matches: 13. This CDR3 has 15 amino acids. Germline values: CDR1 SGDLS, CDR2 YYNGEE. The J gene is TRBJ2-7, the V gene TRBV9, with 7 bases that match TRBD2. Sequencing was done on a sample of whole blood. The origin of this receptor is an adult who was a healthcare worker with PCR-confirmed SARS-CoV-2 infection or an uninfected control (not recorded which). The CDR3 loop reads CASSPRGKRDGEQYF. CDR3 nucleotide sequence: TGTGCCAGCAGCCCCAGAGGGAAGCGGGATGGCGAGCAGTACTTC.